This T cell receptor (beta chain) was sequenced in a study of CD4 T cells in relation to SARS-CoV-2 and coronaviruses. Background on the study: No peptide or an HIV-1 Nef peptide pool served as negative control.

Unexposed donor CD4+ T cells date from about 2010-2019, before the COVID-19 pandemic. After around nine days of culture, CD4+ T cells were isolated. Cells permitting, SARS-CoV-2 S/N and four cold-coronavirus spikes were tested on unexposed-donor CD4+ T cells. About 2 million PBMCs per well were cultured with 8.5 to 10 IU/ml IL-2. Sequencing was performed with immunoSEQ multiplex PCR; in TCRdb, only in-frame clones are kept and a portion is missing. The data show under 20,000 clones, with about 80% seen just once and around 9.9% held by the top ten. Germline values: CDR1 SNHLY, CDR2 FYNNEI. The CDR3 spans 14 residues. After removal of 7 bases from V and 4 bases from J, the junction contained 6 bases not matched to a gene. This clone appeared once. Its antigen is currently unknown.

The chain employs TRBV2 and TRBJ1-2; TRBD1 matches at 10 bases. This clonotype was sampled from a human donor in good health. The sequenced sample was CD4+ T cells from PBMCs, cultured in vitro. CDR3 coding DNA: TGTGCCAGCAATAGACAGGGGGCTGGCTATGGCTACACCTTC. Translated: CASNRQGAGYGYTF.